This record covers a single TCR beta chain. The antigen remains undetermined. This may arise from a read error, as a much more abundant clone is one base away. The CDR3 has 14 residues. Germline V gives CDR1 MDHEN, CDR2 SYDVKM. The data stem from a study of liver allograft versus peripheral blood T cells. Overall study: Repertoires of T cell receptors in transplanted livers were compared with recipients' peripheral blood repertoires. Study-wide results and caveats: Reportedly, the T cell receptor repertoires present inside liver allografts differed from those in peripheral blood.

TCRdb reprocessed the reads with MiXCR, giving one entry per CDR3 protein. The data contain over 9,000 distinct CDR3 sequences, 20% to 30% of them singletons. This receptor was identified in a human patient who had a liver transplant. Some T cells may trace back to the graft donor. The chain combines TRBV28 with TRBJ1-2; 7 nucleotides match TRBD1. The CDR3 sequence is CVSRMGQHIYGYTF. CDR3 bases: TGTGTCAGCAGAATGGGACAGCACATTTATGGCTACACCTTC.